The sequence of this T cell receptor beta chain was determined in a study of cytomegalovirus exposure and HLA in healthy donors. Study-level findings and limits: Listed as cytomegalovirus-associated were 150 or so TCR beta chains.

As to this clone: The antigen remains unidentified.

The CDR3 extends over 17 amino acids. The germline V gene encodes CDR1 SGHVS and CDR2 FQNEAQ. The V gene lost 1 base and the J gene lost 2 bases, with 15 bases spanning the gap. It was with 60 Vbeta and 13 Jbeta primers that the PCR ran. The assay was immunoSEQ multiplex PCR, and TCRdb's table has in-frame clones only and misses some. The repertoire holds 100,000 or so clones, with around 78% as singletons. Unrecorded immune exposure was likely among donors, who were nominally healthy when sampled. This receptor was taken from a male donor in good health and CMV-seronegative. The chain couples TRBV7-8 to TRBJ2-1; D uncertain. Sequences were obtained from PBMCs. DNA for the CDR3: TGTGCCAGCAGCTTAGATTTCGGCGGTCGCACCTACAATGAGCAGTTCTTC. Protein: CASSLDFGGRTYNEQFF. Drawing the rest from reference TRBV7-8 and TRBJ2-1, the complete variable domain is GAGVSQSPRYKVAKRGQDVALRCDPISGHVSLFWYQQALGQGPEFLTYFQNEAQLDKSGLPSDRFFAERPEGSVSTLKIQRTQQEDSAVYLCASSLDFGGRTYNEQFFGPGTRLTVL.